The 24 T cell receptor beta chains in this list originate from one sample, sequenced in a study of vaccination and CD4 T cells after COVID-19. No cognate antigen is known for these TCRs. As for treatment: approximately 9-day PBMC culture with coronavirus spike peptide pools or control peptides (ViraFEST assay). Sequencing of DNA taken from cultured CD4+ T cells relied on the Oncomine TCR Beta short-read assay. TCRdb re-called the PCR reads with MiXCR, one entry per CDR3 protein. The sample consists of 23,000 or so distinct CDR3 sequences, around two thirds of them appearing once. Specimen: CD4+ T cells from blood, cultured in vitro, collected after SARS-CoV-2 vaccination. The receptors were gathered from a human donor who received a COVID-19 vaccine.

The chain couples TRBV10-3 to TRBJ2-5; TRBD1 is a possible D gene (5 bases). Deletions cut 5 bases from V and 1 base from J, with 8 bases between. The CDR3 extends over 13 amino acids. Germline CDR1 is ENHRY and CDR2 is SYGVKD. Here the CDR3 DNA reads TGTGCCATCAGTAGGGGCATCCAAGAGACCCAGTACTTC. Its protein product is CAISRGIQETQYF.

The chain links TRBV21-1 to TRBJ2-1; TRBD1 is taken as the D call from the table, unchecked against the DNA. TRBV21-1 corresponds to a pseudogene. The CDR3 loop spans 16 amino acids. The CDR3 is CASSKIGTGIENEQFF. In nucleotides, the CDR3 is TGTGCCAGCAGCAAGATAGGGACAGGGATTGAAAATGAGCAGTTCTTC.

The rearrangement joins TRBV20-1 to TRBJ1-1; TRBD1 is a possible D gene (5 bases). The CDR3 loop spans 13 amino acids. Germline CDR1 is DFQATT and CDR2 is SNEGSKA (reference sequence). Trimming took off 2 bases at V and 7 bases at J, with 14 bases between the two ends. CDR3 region: CSARYPGQGEAFF. The DNA of the CDR3 is TGCAGTGCTAGATATCCAGGGCAGGGTGAAGCTTTCTTT.

This chain connects TRBV12-3 or TRBV12-4 to TRBJ1-6, with D possibly being TRBD1 (6 bases). The CDR3 has 16 residues. V shed 6 bases and J shed 7 bases, with 19 bases lying between them. The CDR3 DNA sequence: TGTGCCAGCAGAATGACAACAGGGTCGTGGAATTCACCCCTCCACTTT. This translates into CASRMTTGSWNSPLHF.

Written as DNA, the CDR3 is TGTGCCAGCAGCAAATGGGTCTGCCGACAGGGGGGCAATCAGCCCCAGCATTTT. Encoded protein: CASSKWVCRQGGNQPQHF. The rearrangement uses TRBV21-1 and TRBJ1-5; the table's D call of TRBD1 was not tested on the DNA. TRBV21-1 is shown as a pseudogene. The CDR3 contains 18 residues.

The chain carries TRBV2 and TRBJ2-3, with 8 nucleotides matching TRBD2. This CDR3 comprises 14 residues. Germline V gene lookup returns CDR1 SNHLY and CDR2 FYNNEI. Trimming removed 2 bases from V and 5 bases from J; junction bases left unmatched: 3. Written as DNA, the CDR3 is TGTGCCAGCAGTGAACTCCTAGCGGGAGATACGCAGTATTTT. Amino acid sequence: CASSELLAGDTQYF.

This clonotype was detected only once. V and J are TRBV7-9 and TRBJ2-2; a weak D match, TRBD2 (5 bases). Trimming removed 2 bases at V and 6 bases at J, with 10 bases between. Germline V gene sequence: CDR1 SEHNR, CDR2 FQNEAQ (reference sequence). The CDR3 extends over 14 amino acids. This chain's CDR3 is CASSLIGGPGELFF. DNA for the CDR3: TGTGCCAGCAGCTTAATTGGCGGGCCCGGGGAGCTGTTTTTT.

This clonotype was found a few times. The J gene is TRBJ1-2, the V gene TRBV20-1, with D tentatively TRBD1 (6 bases). From germline, CDR1 is DFQATT and CDR2 SNEGSKA (reference sequence). The CDR3 loop spans 18 amino acids. V lost 0 bases, J lost 0 bases, and 20 bases lay in between. CDR3 amino acids: CSARDLAGTPNTNYGYTF. CDR3 DNA: TGCAGTGCTAGAGATTTAGCTGGGACACCGAATACTAACTATGGCTACACCTTC.

The chain recombines TRBV7-9 with TRBJ2-2; a weak D match, TRBD2 (5 bases). Germline V CDR1 and CDR2: SEHNR, FQNEAQ (reference sequence). V lost 8 bases and J lost 1, with 8 bases in between. This CDR3 comprises 13 residues. CDR3 bases: TGTGCCAGCCCCGGGATGAACACCGGGGAGCTGTTTTTT. Amino acid sequence: CASPGMNTGELFF. Supplemented by reference TRBV7-9 and TRBJ2-2, the full variable domain reads DTGVSQNPRHKITKRGQNVTFRCDPISEHNRLYWYRQTLGQGPEFLTYFQNEAQLEKSRLLSDRFSAERPKGSFSTLEIQRTEQGDSAMYLCASPGMNTGELFFGEGSRLTVL.

The rearrangement joins TRBV19 to TRBJ1-2, with D perhaps matching TRBD1 (5 bases). CDR1 and CDR2 (germline): LNHDA, SQIVND (reference sequence). Deletions cut 3 bases from V and 3 bases from J, with 17 bases between. The CDR3 has 16 amino acids. The CDR3 DNA reads as TGTGCCAGTAGTATTCAGGGATCCGAGGCTTACTATGGCTACACCTTC. Protein sequence: CASSIQGSEAYYGYTF.

CDR3 nucleotides: TGTGCCAGCACTAGTACTCGATTAGCTCGGGAGACCCAGTACTTC. Translation gives CASTSTRLARETQYF. The chain recombines TRBV27 with TRBJ2-5; no firm D call. There are 15 residues in the CDR3. The germline CDR1 and CDR2 sequences are MNHEY and SMNVEV (reference sequence). Trimming shortened V by 7 bases and J by 5 bases, and 20 bases separated the two germline ends.

This clonotype has only a few counts. This chain uses TRBV6-1 with TRBJ1-2; D gene unclear. The V end lost 6 bases, the J end lost 0 bases, and 14 bases lay between the germline ends. CDR1 MNHNS and CDR2 SASEGT come from the germline V gene. This CDR3 has 15 amino acids. As DNA, the CDR3 is TGTGCCAGCAGCGTAGGCCCTGGTGCTAACTATGGCTACACCTTC. Amino acids: CASSVGPGANYGYTF.

The chain uses TRBV7-2 and TRBJ2-3, with D uncertain. The germline V and J ends were trimmed by 4 bases and 1 base, with 3 bases remaining between them. This CDR3 is 12 amino acids long. Germline CDR1 SGHTA, CDR2 FQGNSA. The CDR3 loop reads CASSSGTDTQYF. The DNA for the CDR3 is TGTGCCAGCAGCTCCGGCACAGATACGCAGTATTTT.

The chain links TRBV28 to TRBJ1-3; D is ambiguous. The germline CDR1 and CDR2 sequences are MDHEN and SYDVKM. The CDR3 contains 14 residues. Trimming removed 1 base at V and 1 base at J, with 5 bases between. The CDR3 sequence is CASSLSGSGNTIYF. The CDR3 bases are TGTGCCAGCAGTTTATCGGGGTCTGGAAACACCATATATTTT.

The J gene is TRBJ1-5, the V gene TRBV12-3 or TRBV12-4, with 9 bases identical to TRBD1. CDR3 length: 14 residues. The J segment lost 4 bases and the V segment lost 6 bases, leaving 4 bases of the junction unmatched. The CDR3 sequence is CASSYGTGNQPQHF. The CDR3, as DNA: TGTGCCAGCAGCTACGGGACAGGGAATCAGCCCCAGCATTTT.

The genes are TRBV15 and TRBJ2-5; D perhaps matches TRBD1 (5 bases). CDR3 size: 16 residues. The V end was cut by 1 base, the J end by 5 bases, with 17 bases between. The V gene's germline CDR1 is LNHNV and CDR2 YYDKDF (reference sequence). Here the CDR3 DNA reads TGTGCCACCAGCAGAGCTGTTGGGGCCGGCCATGAGACCCAGTACTTC. This encodes CATSRAVGAGHETQYF.

A single count supports this clonotype. V gene TRBV24-1 combines with J gene TRBJ2-5; D gene ambiguous. V was cut by 0 bases and J by 0 bases, with 10 bases left in between. This CDR3 contains 16 residues. Germline values: CDR1 KGHDR, CDR2 SFDVKD. The CDR3 loop reads CATSDLGYGYQETQYF. CDR3 in DNA: TGTGCCACCAGTGATTTGGGGTATGGGTACCAAGAGACCCAGTACTTC.

J is TRBJ1-2 and V is TRBV24-1; D is uncertain. V lost 5 bases and J 8 bases, leaving 14 bases between the germline ends. This CDR3 is 13 amino acids long. CDR1 and CDR2 (germline): KGHDR, SFDVKD. The CDR3 is CATSVGRTGGYTF. Here the CDR3 DNA reads TGTGCCACCAGTGTGGGCAGGACTGGAGGCTACACCTTC.

The V call is TRBV19, the J call TRBJ1-2, with D unclear. Germline CDR1 reads LNHDA; CDR2 reads SQIVND (reference sequence). V shed 5 bases and J shed 4 bases, with 14 bases lying between them. CDR3 length: 14 amino acids. The CDR3 bases are TGTGCCAGTAGTCCAAGGGATGTCCGCTATGGCTACACCTTC. This codes for CASSPRDVRYGYTF.

In this sample, this clonotype turned up once. The chain combines TRBV6-1 with TRBJ1-2, with 7 positions matching TRBD1. The V and J ends lost 6 bases and 8 bases, in that order; junction bases with no gene match: 9. The CDR3 loop spans 13 amino acids. Germline V lookup: CDR1 MNHNS, CDR2 SASEGT. Here the CDR3 reads CASRTSPGQGYTF. DNA of the CDR3: TGTGCCAGCAGGACTTCGCCGGGACAGGGCTACACCTTC.

In its sample, this clonotype was seen once. The chain employs TRBV2 and TRBJ2-7; D may be TRBD1 or TRBD2 (6 bases each). V lost 8 bases, J lost 5 bases, and 16 bases lay in between. The CDR3 length is 13 residues. CDR1 is SNHLY, CDR2 FYNNEI, per germline. CDR3 sequence: CASQRGQSNEQYF. In nucleotides, the CDR3 is TGTGCCAGCCAACGGGGGCAGAGTAACGAGCAGTACTTC.

A few counts support this clonotype. This chain joins TRBV20-1 and TRBJ1-5; TRBD1 might be the D (5 bases). There are 15 residues in the CDR3. Trimming pared 5 bases from V and 4 bases from J, leaving 18 bases between. CDR1 DFQATT and CDR2 SNEGSKA come from the germline V gene (reference sequence). The CDR3 is CSALGARGDNQPQHF. In DNA, the CDR3 is TGCAGTGCTCTAGGGGCGAGGGGTGATAATCAGCCCCAGCATTTT.

In DNA, the CDR3 is TGTGCCAGCAGCTTAGCGCCTCGGGGGGGAACCTACAATGAGCAGTTCTTC. Translated, it gives CASSLAPRGGTYNEQFF. V usage is TRBV7-2 and J usage is TRBJ2-1; 8 bases are a match to TRBD2. Germline loops: CDR1 SGHTA, CDR2 FQGNSA. V shed 0 bases and J 2 bases; nucleotides not matched to a gene: 6. The CDR3 consists of 17 residues.

This chain uses TRBV6-1 with TRBJ2-3; 8 bases match TRBD1. The CDR3 is 16 residues long. Germline values: CDR1 MNHNS, CDR2 SASEGT. The V and J ends lost 3 bases and 0 bases, in that order; junction bases with no gene match: 5. In DNA form, the CDR3 reads TGTGCCAGCAGTGAGGGGGACAGGACGAGCACAGATACGCAGTATTTT. This gives the protein CASSEGDRTSTDTQYF.